This T cell receptor (beta chain) was found in a study of radiotherapy plus CTLA-4 blockade in lung cancer. About the research overall: Of the patients, 18% showed objective responses and under 40% attained disease control.

This clone was counted a single time. Its matching antigen is unknown. Those patients who had chemo-refractory metastatic non-small-cell lung cancer were given focal radiation along with CTLA-4 blockade through ipilimumab. Whole-study findings and limits: After treatment with radiotherapy plus ipilimumab, TCR clones that came from the tumor expanded in blood.

Germline V gives CDR1 SGHTS, CDR2 YDEGEE. This CDR3 has 15 residues. Trimming removed 1 base at V and 6 bases at J, with 15 bases between. Libraries were prepared by immunoSEQ multiplex PCR; TCRdb keeps only in-frame clonotypes and omits some of them. The data contain under 65,000 clones, almost 85% of them singletons. This rearrangement joins TRBV5-8 to TRBJ2-3, with TRBD1 as a possible D gene (5 bases). The sequences come from peripheral blood, collected from a patient treated with radiotherapy plus ipilimumab. This TCR came from a human donor with non-small cell lung cancer whose response to radiotherapy plus ipilimumab could not be evaluated. The CDR3 sequence: CASSLQVGVLDTQYF. In nucleotides, the CDR3 is TGTGCCAGCAGCTTGCAAGTAGGGGTTCTGGATACGCAGTATTTT.